The 14 T cell receptor beta chains in this list originate from one sample, sequenced in a study of shared clonotypes between healthy human individuals. CD45RO-negative, CCR7-positively selected cells formed the naive CD8 fraction, excluding terminally differentiated effector memory CD45RA+ cells. Some clones are missing from TCRdb's copy, which holds only in-frame ones; the method was immunoSEQ multiplex PCR. Among 2 million to 2.5 million clones listed, 90% to 95% were seen once. The material sequenced was naive CD8+ T cells from PBMCs. These TCRs come from a man between 18 and 35 years old in good health. Some clones in this sample may be carry-over from other donors' samples.

The chain is built from TRBV27 and TRBJ1-4, with D unclear. This CDR3 has 13 residues. V was shortened by 4 bases and J by 6 bases, with 9 bases between the two germline ends. The germline V gene encodes CDR1 MNHEY and CDR2 SMNVEV (reference sequence). CDR3 sequence reads: CASSSNDHEKLFF. The DNA for the CDR3 is TGTGCCAGCAGTTCGAATGATCATGAAAAACTGTTTTTT.

Note on this clone: Within the sample, other DNA sequences also encode this same CDR3. This chain uses TRBV19 with TRBJ2-7; D could derive from TRBD1 or TRBD2 (5 bases each). Trimming cost V 5 bases and J 1 base, with 12 bases left between them. CDR1 LNHDA and CDR2 SQIVND come from the germline V gene (reference sequence). The CDR3 loop spans 14 amino acids. This CDR3 reads CASSPRDGSYEQYF. CDR3 bases: TGTGCCAGTAGTCCCCGGGACGGTTCCTACGAGCAGTACTTC.

The chain employs TRBV27 and TRBJ2-7, with a possible D match to TRBD2 (5 bases). The CDR3 is 15 residues long. Germline CDR1 and CDR2: MNHEY and SMNVEV (reference sequence). Trimming took 5 bases from V and 6 from J, leaving 20 bases between them. Here the CDR3 DNA reads TGTGCCAGCAGTCCAGTAGGTCGGACTCGCCTCGAGCAGTACTTC. Translating it yields CASSPVGRTRLEQYF.

CDR3 loop: CACTSVSSYEQYF. For the CDR3, the DNA is TGTGCCTGTACGTCCGTAAGCTCCTACGAGCAGTACTTC. This chain joins TRBV30 and TRBJ2-5; D not certain. The DNA end favors TRBJ2-7, so the J call may be wrong. Per the germline V gene, CDR1 is GTSNPN and CDR2 is SVGIG (reference sequence). The CDR3 loop spans 13 amino acids.

This chain connects TRBV29-1 to TRBJ2-2; TRBD2 agrees at 7 bases. Germline CDR1 SQVTM, CDR2 ANQGSEA. The junction had 5 bases not matched to a gene; V was cut back by 6 bases and J by 4 bases. The CDR3 has 13 residues. In DNA form, the CDR3 reads TGCAGCGTGGGAGGGATGACCACCGGGGAGCTGTTTTTT. It translates to CSVGGMTTGELFF.

The V and J genes are TRBV9 and TRBJ1-2; D possibly corresponds to TRBD1 (5 bases). The CDR3 spans 13 residues. CDR1 is SGDLS, CDR2 YYNGEE, per germline. Trimming cost V 3 bases and J 8 bases, with 14 bases left between them. The CDR3 DNA follows: TGTGCCAGCAGCGCCAGTGGGGGAGAAGGCTACACCTTC. Translating it yields CASSASGGEGYTF.

The chain has TRBV19 and TRBJ2-7; 8 bases line up with TRBD1. Germline CDR1 LNHDA, CDR2 SQIVND (reference sequence). The V and J ends lost 7 bases and 6 bases, in that order; junction bases with no gene match: 8. CDR3 length equals 13 residues. CDR3 nucleotides: TGTGCCAGTACTCCAGGACAGGGTGTCGAGCAGTACTTC. It translates to CASTPGQGVEQYF.

Points on this clone: The same CDR3 is also encoded by other DNA sequences in this sample. This rearrangement joins TRBV27 to TRBJ2-6, with TRBD2 as a possible D gene (5 bases). Trimming stripped 0 bases from V and 4 bases from J, with 10 bases between. The CDR3 is 16 amino acids. Germline V gives CDR1 MNHEY, CDR2 SMNVEV (reference sequence). In nucleotides, the CDR3 is TGTGCCAGCAGTTTATCCGGAGCGGCCGGGGCCAACGTCCTGACTTTC. It translates to CASSLSGAAGANVLTF.

Regarding this clone: At one end, the junction sequence differs from germline, possibly due to a read error. The V gene is TRBV6-5, the J gene TRBJ2-1; D gene ambiguous. The CDR3 covers 11 residues. Per the germline V gene, CDR1 is MNHEY and CDR2 is SVGAGI. The CDR3: CASSAWNERFF. CDR3 DNA: TGTGCCAGCAGTGCTTGGAATGAGCGGTTCTTC.

The genes are TRBV6-5 and TRBJ2-2; D possibly corresponds to TRBD2 (5 bases). The CDR3 contains 14 residues. The germline V and J ends were trimmed by 8 bases and 0 bases, with 10 bases remaining between them. Per the germline V gene, CDR1 is MNHEY and CDR2 is SVGAGI. CDR3: CASRYGTNTGELFF. The CDR3 DNA sequence: TGTGCCAGCCGCTACGGGACGAACACCGGGGAGCTGTTTTTT.

This clone was observed once. CDR3 sequence reads: CSVALATSFYEQYF. In DNA, the CDR3 is TGCAGCGTTGCCCTAGCGACAAGCTTCTACGAGCAGTACTTC. The chain has TRBV29-1 and TRBJ2-7; weak D call: TRBD2 (6 bases). V was cut by 4 bases and J by 3 bases, with 16 bases left in between. The CDR3 has 14 amino acids. CDR1 and CDR2 from the germline V gene are SQVTM and ANQGSEA.

V gene TRBV7-9 combines with J gene TRBJ2-5, with a tentative D call TRBD1 (6 bases). Germline V lookup: CDR1 SEHNR, CDR2 FQNEAQ (reference sequence). V dropped 5 bases and J dropped 4 bases, with 14 bases sitting between them. This CDR3 is 14 amino acids long. CDR3 sequence reads: CASSLRQVGETQYF. The CDR3 region has the DNA TGTGCCAGCAGCCTTCGACAGGTCGGAGAGACCCAGTACTTC.

Comment on this clone: The same CDR3 can be traced to other DNA sequences in this sample. The V gene is TRBV7-9, the J gene TRBJ1-1, with D unresolved. Looked up from germline, CDR1 is SEHNR and CDR2 is FQNEAQ (reference sequence). This CDR3 is built from 14 residues. Deletions cut 1 base from V and 1 base from J, with 7 bases between. This chain's CDR3 is CASSLGGPNTEAFF. The CDR3 region has the DNA TGTGCCAGCAGCTTAGGGGGTCCGAACACTGAAGCTTTCTTT.

This chain links TRBV7-6 with TRBJ2-2; D is uncertain. Germline V gives CDR1 SGHVS, CDR2 FNYEAQ. The CDR3 runs 16 residues. V was shortened by 6 bases and J by 2 bases, with 16 bases between the two germline ends. The chain's CDR3 is CASSKRVALNTGELFF. CDR3 bases: TGTGCCAGCAGTAAAAGGGTCGCCCTAAACACCGGGGAGCTGTTTTTT.